These 29 T cell receptor beta chains share one sample of origin, sequenced in a study of shared clonotypes between healthy human individuals. Generated by immunoSEQ multiplex PCR, the TCRdb table keeps only in-frame clones and is missing some. The top ten hold more than 0.85% of the sample, which has about 1.1 million clones, 70% to 85% seen once. Sequenced material: memory CD4+ T cells from PBMCs. Subset defined: CD45RA-negative fraction. The receptors derive from a man aged 18-30 years in good health. Some clones in this sample may be carry-over from other donors' samples.

The J gene is TRBJ2-6, the V gene TRBV4-1; TRBD1 matches 9 bases. V shed 4 bases, J shed 2 bases, and the junction held 6 bases outside the gene matches. The CDR3 contains 17 residues. From germline, CDR1 is MGHRA and CDR2 YSYEKL. The CDR3 DNA is TGCGCCAGCAGCCGAGGACAGGGGTCCGCTGGGGCCAACGTCCTGACTTTC. Residues: CASSRGQGSAGANVLTF.

The chain links TRBV19 to TRBJ1-2, with TRBD1 matching over 8 bases. The CDR3 loop spans 14 amino acids. CDR1 and CDR2 (germline): LNHDA, SQIVND (reference sequence). V lost 5 bases to trimming and J lost 3 bases; unmatched junction nucleotides: 5. The CDR3 sequence: CASSPGQDYYGYTF. The CDR3 DNA is TGTGCCAGTAGTCCGGGACAGGATTACTATGGCTACACCTTC.

The V call is TRBV5-1, the J call TRBJ2-7; TRBD2 matches at 9 bases. Germline assignment: CDR1 SGHRS and CDR2 YFSETQ. The CDR3 is made up of 19 amino acids. The junction had 16 bases not matched to a gene; V was cut back by 1 base and J by 2 bases. CDR3 DNA sequence: TGCGCCAGCAGCTTGTTGGCAGGCCAAACTAGCGGGCCTACCTACGAGCAGTACTTC. Amino acids: CASSLLAGQTSGPTYEQYF.

J is TRBJ2-1 and V is TRBV7-9, with 10 bases matching TRBD2. V shed 7 bases, J shed 4 bases, and the junction held 4 bases outside the gene matches. The CDR3 totals 14 residues. Germline CDR1 SEHNR, CDR2 FQNEAQ (reference sequence). The DNA for the CDR3 is TGTGCCAGCACCCGGACTAGCGGATACAATGAGCAGTTCTTC. Translated: CASTRTSGYNEQFF.

The chain's CDR3 is CASRRQGPNYGYTF. CDR3 coding DNA: TGTGCCAGCAGAAGACAGGGCCCTAACTATGGCTACACCTTC. V usage is TRBV6-5 and J usage is TRBJ1-2; 7 bases fit TRBD1. Trimming removed 6 bases from V and 0 bases from J; junction bases left unmatched: 4. The CDR3 runs 14 residues. In germline, CDR1 is MNHEY, CDR2 SVGAGI.

The rearrangement joins TRBV28 to TRBJ2-7; 8 bases map to TRBD2. Germline values: CDR1 MDHEN, CDR2 SYDVKM. V was pared by 3 bases and J by 3 bases, with 7 bases of the junction left unmatched. There are 15 residues in the CDR3. The CDR3 DNA reads as TGTGCCAGCAGTTTTCGGGGGGGATATTACTACGAGCAGTACTTC. Its protein is CASSFRGGYYYEQYF.

This clone was seen only a few times. V is TRBV27 and J is TRBJ1-1; D is perhaps TRBD1 (5 bases). Trimming cost V 0 bases and J 10 bases, with 6 bases left between them. The CDR3 contains 11 residues. Germline CDR1 and CDR2: MNHEY and SMNVEV (reference sequence). For the CDR3, the DNA is TGTGCCAGCAGTTTATCGGGGGTAGCTTTCTTT. Translated: CASSLSGVAFF.

V and J are TRBV6-4 and TRBJ1-1; weak D call: TRBD1 (5 bases). CDR3 size: 15 residues. CDR1 and CDR2 from the germline V gene are MRHNA and SNTAGT. V lost 4 bases and J lost 0, with 12 bases in between. The CDR3 sequence: CASSARDGMNTEAFF. In nucleotides, the CDR3 is TGTGCCAGCAGTGCCCGGGACGGGATGAACACTGAAGCTTTCTTT.

V and J are TRBV6-5 and TRBJ1-2, with no clear D. V lost 6 bases to trimming and J lost 5 bases, with 16 bases between them. The germline gives CDR1 MNHEY, CDR2 SVGAGI. The CDR3 loop spans 14 amino acids. The CDR3 sequence is CASRPGFVGYGYTF. The CDR3 nucleotides are TGTGCCAGCAGACCGGGCTTCGTGGGGTATGGCTACACCTTC.

This clone was recorded only once. V and J are TRBV19 and TRBJ1-2; unclear D gene. Deletions cut 0 bases from V and 8 bases from J, with 19 bases between. Germline V gene lookup returns CDR1 LNHDA and CDR2 SQIVND (reference sequence). The CDR3 contains 16 residues. The DNA of the CDR3 is TGTGCCAGTAGTATAGATACGTATCGGGGTTCCGTCGGCTACACCTTC. It codes for CASSIDTYRGSVGYTF.

This rearrangement joins TRBV6-1 to TRBJ2-2, with 7 positions matching TRBD1. J gave up 2 bases and V 7 bases, and 7 bases lay outside the gene matches. Germline V CDR1 and CDR2: MNHNS, SASEGT. The CDR3 sequence is 15 residues long. The CDR3 spells CASIRTGLNTGELFF. The CDR3 bases are TGTGCCAGCATTAGGACAGGTCTAAACACCGGGGAGCTGTTTTTT.

The CDR3: CASSHLDRGNSPLHF. As DNA, the CDR3 is TGTGCCAGCAGCCACTTGGACAGGGGCAATTCACCCCTCCACTTT. J is TRBJ1-6 and V is TRBV7-2; 9 positions agree with TRBD1. The CDR3 runs 15 residues. V trimming: 5 bases; J trimming: 7 bases; junction bases outside the gene matches: 6. Germline CDR1 and CDR2: SGHTA and FQGNSA.

The V call is TRBV7-8, the J call TRBJ2-7; the match to TRBD2 covers 10 bases. In germline, CDR1 is SGHVS, CDR2 FQNEAQ. V shed 5 bases and J 5 bases; nucleotides not matched to a gene: 12. The CDR3 extends over 16 amino acids. The CDR3 DNA reads TGTGCCAGCAGCCCCGGTCTAGCGGGAGTTACCCACGAGCAGTACTTC. The encoded protein is CASSPGLAGVTHEQYF.

CDR3 region: CASSPSRGLAKNIQYF. As DNA, the CDR3 is TGTGCCAGCTCACCTAGCAGGGGTTTAGCCAAAAACATTCAGTACTTC. The rearrangement links TRBV18 to TRBJ2-4, with a possible D match to TRBD1 (6 bases). Per the germline V gene, CDR1 is KGHSH and CDR2 is LQKENI. The CDR3 runs 16 residues. Trimming left V 3 bases short and J 0 bases short, with 12 bases between. The complete variable domain, with remaining parts taken from reference TRBV18 and TRBJ2-4, reads NAGVMQNPRHLVRRRGQEARLRCSPMKGHSHVYWYRQLPEEGLKFMVYLQKENIIDESGMPKERFSAEFPKEGPSILRIQQVVRGDSAAYFCASSPSRGLAKNIQYFGAGTRLSVL.

V usage is TRBV6-6 and J usage is TRBJ1-5; a weak D match, TRBD1 (5 bases). CDR1 is MNHNY and CDR2 is SVGAGI in the germline V gene (reference sequence). The CDR3 consists of 15 residues. The V and J ends lost 3 bases and 0 bases respectively, with 9 bases between them. The CDR3 region has the DNA TGTGCCAGCAGTTATGGACATAATAGCAATCAGCCCCAGCATTTT. It specifies CASSYGHNSNQPQHF.

This clone appeared a few times. The rearrangement links TRBV27 to TRBJ2-3; D possibly uses TRBD1 or TRBD2 (6 bases each). V was trimmed by 5 bases and J by 11 bases, leaving 23 bases between them. The V gene's germline CDR1 is MNHEY and CDR2 SMNVEV (reference sequence). The CDR3 contains 15 residues. The CDR3 loop is CASSPDAPEGGGQYF. CDR3 DNA: TGTGCCAGCAGTCCTGACGCTCCCGAGGGGGGTGGGCAGTATTTT.

J is TRBJ2-7 and V is TRBV13; D possibly corresponds to TRBD2 (6 bases). V lost 4 bases and J lost 4, with 17 bases in between. Germline V gene data show CDR1 as PRHDT and CDR2 as FYEKMQ (reference sequence). CDR3 length: 15 residues. The CDR3: CASSSATAGRYEQYF. CDR3 sequence (DNA): TGTGCCAGCAGCTCCGCCACTGCGGGAAGGTACGAGCAGTACTTC.

This chain connects TRBV6-6 to TRBJ2-3; no clear D. Trimming took 4 bases from V and 0 from J, leaving 8 bases between them. Germline CDR1 and CDR2: MNHNY and SVGAGI (reference sequence). This CDR3 has 14 amino acids. The CDR3 DNA follows: TGTGCCAGCAGTTCCCGACTTAGCACAGATACGCAGTATTTT. Protein sequence: CASSSRLSTDTQYF.

The gene calls are TRBV5-1 and TRBJ1-4; tentative D call: TRBD1 (6 bases). Per the germline V gene, CDR1 is SGHRS and CDR2 is YFSETQ. The V and J ends lost 7 bases and 3 bases respectively, with 10 bases between them. The CDR3 contains 13 residues. CDR3 in amino acids: CASSGAPNEKLFF. The CDR3 DNA reads as TGCGCCAGCTCAGGGGCCCCTAATGAAAAACTGTTTTTT.

As to this clone: This same CDR3 is encoded by further DNA sequences in the sample. This chain links TRBV7-8 with TRBJ1-2, with D maybe TRBD1 (5 bases). The CDR3 runs to 12 residues. CDR1 and CDR2 from the germline V gene are SGHVS and FQNEAQ. V was cut by 1 base and J by 8 bases, with 8 bases left in between. The CDR3 DNA sequence: TGTGCCAGCAGCTTAGTGGGGGACGGCTACACCTTC. Amino acids: CASSLVGDGYTF.

The chain employs TRBV30 and TRBJ2-5; D is ambiguous. CDR3 length: 13 amino acids. The V end lost 2 bases, the J end lost 2 bases, and 9 bases lay between the germline ends. Germline CDR1 reads GTSNPN; CDR2 reads SVGIG (reference sequence). CDR3 coding DNA: TGTGCCTGGAGTTTATCCATGCAAGAGACCCAGTACTTC. This sequence encodes CAWSLSMQETQYF.

The CDR3: CASSLRVSYEQYF. In DNA form, the CDR3 reads TGTGCCAGCAGTTTACGCGTCAGCTACGAGCAGTACTTC. The rearrangement links TRBV27 to TRBJ2-7, with no clear D. Germline assignment: CDR1 MNHEY and CDR2 SMNVEV (reference sequence). The CDR3 is 13 amino acids. V lost 2 bases and J lost 3, with 8 bases in between.

The gene calls are TRBV5-1 and TRBJ2-5; D is unresolved. With the DNA end fitting TRBJ2-7 better, the J assignment may be wrong. Germline V gene lookup returns CDR1 SGHRS and CDR2 YFSETQ. This CDR3 is built from 16 residues. The CDR3 DNA sequence: TGCGCCAGCAGCCCCTCAGGTGCGTCGGACCCCCACGAGCAGTACTTC. As protein: CASSPSGASDPHEQYF.

The chain is built from TRBV19 and TRBJ1-2, with TRBD1 matching 7 bases. Trimming took 5 bases from V and 8 from J; bases not matched to a gene: 11. Looked up from germline, CDR1 is LNHDA and CDR2 is SQIVND (reference sequence). The CDR3 runs 14 residues. CDR3 residues: CASSAPWDSDGYTF. The CDR3 region has the DNA TGTGCCAGTAGTGCCCCTTGGGACAGCGACGGCTACACCTTC.

V is TRBV14 and J is TRBJ2-3, with unresolved D. The CDR3 runs to 18 residues. Germline CDR1 reads SGHDN; CDR2 reads FVKESK. V shed 3 bases and J shed 0 bases, with 19 bases lying between them. In nucleotides, the CDR3 is TGTGCCAGCAGCCACCCCAATGAGGCCATTTATAGCACAGATACGCAGTATTTT. It yields the protein CASSHPNEAIYSTDTQYF.

With respect to this clone: This CDR3 is also generated by other DNA sequences in the sample. The chain joins TRBV7-3 to TRBJ2-1, with D possibly matching TRBD2 (6 bases). V was shortened by 5 bases and J by 4 bases, with 12 bases between the two germline ends. The CDR3 sequence is 14 residues long. CDR1 is SGHTA and CDR2 is FQGTGA in the germline V gene. The DNA for the CDR3 is TGTGCCAGCAGCCCGGGACTTGCTTACAATGAGCAGTTCTTC. This translates into CASSPGLAYNEQFF.

The V call is TRBV28, the J call TRBJ2-7, with D hard to call. Germline loops: CDR1 MDHEN, CDR2 SYDVKM. V was pared by 6 bases and J by 0 bases, with 12 bases between. The CDR3 is made up of 14 amino acids. CDR3 region: CASRSSIFSYEQYF. The CDR3 DNA reads TGTGCCAGCAGATCCTCAATTTTCTCCTACGAGCAGTACTTC.

The chain has TRBV6-5 and TRBJ2-4, with 9 bases identical to TRBD2. Germline CDR1 is MNHEY and CDR2 is SVGAGI. With V trimmed by 6 bases and J by 3 bases, 3 bases remained unmatched. The CDR3 spans 14 residues. The chain's CDR3 is CASRKTSGKNIQYF. The CDR3 region has the DNA TGTGCCAGCAGAAAGACTAGCGGCAAAAACATTCAGTACTTC.

This clone was detected a few times. This chain uses TRBV28 with TRBJ1-2; 11 positions match TRBD1. Losses at the gene ends were 6 bases for V and 7 bases for J; bases not matched to a gene: 7. This CDR3 spans 14 amino acids. Germline V gene sequence: CDR1 MDHEN, CDR2 SYDVKM. The CDR3, as DNA: TGTGCCAGCAGGACCCAGGACAGGGGGCTTGGCTACACCTTC. Amino acid sequence: CASRTQDRGLGYTF.